One T cell receptor (beta chain) is described in this entry. The antigen remains unidentified. The table came from immunoSEQ multiplex PCR; TCRdb's copy has only in-frame clones and leaves some out. Here the sample spans approximately 110,000 clones, around 92% being singletons. This record belongs to a study of T cell responses to AZD1222 COVID-19 vaccine. Pooling of second doses given at about 4 or about 12 weeks was done. The study, taken as a whole, reports: At baseline, just five or six AZD1222 recipients tested seropositive. Females outnumbered males among donors, who were mostly white British; clonal diversity was possibly underestimated.

The CDR3 is 16 amino acids. Trimming removed 0 bases from V and 4 bases from J, with 15 bases in between. The germline CDR1 and CDR2 sequences are MNHEY and SVGAGI. This sequence joins TRBV6-5 and TRBJ1-2; D not resolved. The sample here was peripheral blood, taken 28 days after the second AZD1222 dose. The source of this sequence is an adult who received the AZD1222 COVID-19 vaccine. CDR3 amino acids: CASSYSSNSAGYGYTF. CDR3 in DNA: TGTGCCAGCAGTTACTCGAGCAACAGCGCAGGCTATGGCTACACCTTC.